This TCR beta chain originates from a study of T cell repertoires in cytomegalovirus infection. Looking at the study overall: Signatures in public TCR beta sequences pointed to both CMV infection and matching HLA type.

Study-wide points: Dominant in the ex vivo response were TCR beta clonotypes restricted by HLA-C and specific for CMV. There were carriers of CMV plus the relevant HLA, and cumulative public TCR beta family frequency identified them.

TCRdb redid the calling of the reads with MiXCR, one entry per CDR3 protein. The sample contains about 140,000 distinct CDR3 sequences, roughly 6% of which appear only once. Many counts were recorded for this clonotype. Its target is unknown. The germline gives CDR1 SGHVS, CDR2 FQNEAQ. The CDR3 is 15 amino acids. Between the trimmed V and J ends, which lost 2 bases and 5 bases, there was a span of 13 bases. The rearrangement links TRBV7-8 to TRBJ1-5; D is perhaps TRBD1 (6 bases). Specimen: PBMCs. This TCR derives from a human donor in good health (CMV status not recorded). Some clones in this sample may be carry-over from other donors' samples. CDR3 in amino acids: CASSLRGLGDQPQHF. The CDR3 region has the DNA TGTGCCAGCAGCTTAAGGGGGTTGGGGGATCAGCCCCAGCATTTT.